This T cell receptor beta chain was identified in a study of cytomegalovirus exposure and HLA in healthy donors. Regarding the study as a whole: According to the study, roughly 160 TCR beta chains were cytomegalovirus-associated. The classifier was said to identify cytomegalovirus status with high specificity and sensitivity.

This table comes from immunoSEQ multiplex PCR, and its TCRdb copy is limited to in-frame clones, with some not included. The sample has about 130,000 clones; approximately 94% are singletons. Germline lookup yields CDR1 MDHEN and CDR2 SYDVKM. Trimming stripped 2 bases from V and 3 bases from J, with 14 bases between. The CDR3 consists of 16 residues. As regards this clone: Its antigen remains unidentified.

The chain recombines TRBV28 with TRBJ2-1; D is uncertain. The receptor was derived from a man younger than 30 in good health and CMV-seropositive. The source material was PBMCs. The CDR3 bases are TGTGCCAGCAGTTTAGTAGACGCGGCTAGCTACAATGAGCAGTTCTTC. Residues: CASSLVDAASYNEQFF.